The source of this TCR beta chain is a study of blood T cell repertoires in COVID-19 (dated by TCRdb to the early 2020s). Background for the entire study: Samples from collaborators originated in the United States, Italy and Spain and spanned both the acute and convalescent phases of COVID-19. The material from the prospective study consisted of cDNA or gDNA derived from T cells, B-cell-depleted T cells, or PBMCs. The dataset comprised deeply sampled blood TCRbeta repertoires from subjects exposed to, actively infected with, or recovered from COVID-19. The repertoires were made available in a free public database intended to serve as a resource for research on the immune response to SARS-CoV-2. The samples were drawn from the first 160 participants of the ongoing ImmuneRACE study and from more than 1,000 subjects provided by 6 global collaborators. A de-identified subject ID, COVID-19 status, age in years and sex were almost always included in the sample metadata. Where HLA class I and class II types were available, the types were taken from metadata supplied by the sample provider, not from assay-based typing.

General study outcomes and caveats: The quantity of clinical and demographic metadata differed by source and by participant and was supplied without curation.

V loses 0 bases of germline sequence and J loses 1 base, and the interval between the two ends is 13 bases. The germline V gene yields LGHNA for CDR1 and YNFKEQ for CDR2. There are 17 amino acids in the CDR3, from cysteine to phenylalanine inclusive. The read is trimmed to its CDR3 DNA, 51 bases read in frame from base 1. Whole blood was collected in K2EDTA tubes by collaborating institutions according to the institutions' own protocols. Collaborator samples were shipped for TCRbeta analysis as frozen whole blood, isolated PBMCs, or DNA extracted from either sample type. TCRbeta CDR3 regions were amplified from genomic DNA by means of the immunoSEQ Assay, a bias-controlled multiplex PCR. In the source study's methods: The number of nucleated cells in each sample was estimated by amplification of reference gene primers within the assay. Sequence reads were collapsed and filtered to measure the absolute abundance of every unique TCRbeta CDR3 rearrangement. Productive Simpson clonality was computed per sample as the square root of Simpson's diversity index over productive rearrangements. TCRdb took this table from immuneACCESS and kept in-frame rearrangements with V and J called. Such tables lack part of the clones; where checked against another copy, unresolved V genes explain under half of the gap, and the rest is unexplained. The V and J calls and the clone size are those of that table, but D and trimming were determined from the DNA. The sample records under 150,000 clones, 70% to 85% of which are singletons. The leading ten clones occupy 8.8% of the sample.

As regards this clone: Its antigen target is currently unknown. It has no much larger one-base neighbor in the sample; base qualities were not kept.

This sequence uses TRBV4-2 and TRBJ1-3, with an unclear D gene assignment. The receptor was isolated from a woman of 80 years or more in a cohort sampled during active or convalescent COVID-19. The sequencing sample was made of peripheral blood. The CDR3: CASSQESHPGSGNTIYF. The nucleotides read TGTGCCAGCAGCCAAGAAAGCCACCCGGGGTCTGGAAACACCATATATTTT.